This T cell receptor beta chain derives from a study of blood T cell repertoires in COVID-19. Recruitment covered about 25 US areas and drew participants whose ages spanned about 18 to 90 years. The CDR3 runs 14 residues. Per the germline V gene, CDR1 is MNHEY and CDR2 is SVGEGT. The V gene lost 4 bases and the J gene lost 6 bases, with 12 bases spanning the gap. Assay: immunoSEQ multiplex PCR; the TCRdb copy retains only in-frame clones and omits some. The sample consists of 200,000 to 250,000 clones, more than 85% of them appearing once. This sequence originates from a woman in her forties or fifties who had recovered from COVID-19. This sequence joins TRBV6-2 or TRBV6-3 and TRBJ1-4; maybe TRBD1 (5 bases). Sequenced: PBMCs or T cells enriched from blood (not recorded which). This chain's CDR3 is CASSSGQGDEKLFF. The CDR3 DNA is TGTGCCAGCAGTTCCGGTCAGGGTGATGAAAAACTGTTTTTT.